The rows below give T cell receptor beta chains drawn from one sample of a study of blood T cell repertoires in COVID-19. Sequencing was performed with immunoSEQ multiplex PCR; in TCRdb, only in-frame clones are kept and a portion is missing. Seen here are 60,000 to 65,000 clones, 78% observed once, and the top ten hold 13% to 15%. Material: peripheral blood. Receptors originate from a man aged 60-69 years with COVID-19, enrolled during active disease. Each CDR3 is given with its conserved first and last residue. The D gene is left open where the match is weak. Rows may omit the clone size; those that give it use once, few, many or a size class.

V	J	D	length	size	CDR3	DNA
TRBV5-4	TRBJ2-3	.	14	once	CASSYEGNQGTQYF	TGTGCCAGCAGCTATGAAGGCAATCAGGGCACGCAGTATTTT
TRBV5-4	TRBJ2-7	TRBD1	15	few	CASSLGGTGRGEQYF	TGTGCCAGCAGCTTGGGTGGGACAGGGAGAGGCGAGCAGTACTTC
TRBV7-3	TRBJ2-3	.	16	once	CASSLSTGSRTDTQYF	TGTGCCAGCAGCTTAAGCACGGGAAGTAGGACAGATACGCAGTATTTT
TRBV19	TRBJ2-2	TRBD1	15	.	CASTPGQGYTGELFF	TGTGCCAGTACTCCGGGACAGGGTTACACCGGGGAGCTGTTTTTT
TRBV4-1	TRBJ2-5	.	15	once	CASSQANREGETQYF	TGCGCCAGCAGCCAAGCCAACAGGGAGGGCGAGACCCAGTACTTC
TRBV12-5	TRBJ2-5	.	13	.	CASSSSGQETQYF	TGTGCTAGCTCCTCGTCAGGCCAAGAGACCCAGTACTTC
TRBV28	TRBJ1-6	TRBD1	15	.	CASSSTTGDNSPLHF	TGTGCCAGCAGTTCTACGACAGGGGACAATTCACCCCTCCACTTT
TRBV7-2	TRBJ2-3	.	15	.	CASSFGGESTDTQYF	TGTGCCAGCAGCTTTGGCGGGGAGAGCACAGATACGCAGTATTTT
TRBV5-1	TRBJ1-4	TRBD1	14	.	CASSFPGTDEKLFF	TGCGCCAGCAGCTTTCCCGGGACAGACGAAAAACTGTTTTTT
TRBV25-1	TRBJ2-5	TRBD2	15	.	CASSPSGRGEETQYF	TGTGCCAGCAGCCCTAGCGGGAGAGGTGAAGAGACCCAGTACTTC
TRBV10-3	TRBJ1-2	.	13	.	CAISGGENYGYTF	TGTGCCATCAGTGGGGGGGAGAACTATGGCTACACCTTC
TRBV2	TRBJ2-7	TRBD1	14	.	CASRLTGGGYEQYF	TGTGCCAGCAGGCTCACAGGGGGAGGCTACGAGCAGTACTTC
TRBV30	TRBJ2-4	.	15	.	CAWSDTILAKNIQYF	TGTGCCTGGTCGGACACAATTCTAGCCAAAAACATTCAGTACTTC
TRBV6-1	TRBJ2-7	.	12	few	CASSEVGVEQYF	TGTGCCAGCAGTGAAGTAGGGGTCGAGCAGTACTTC
TRBV21-1	TRBJ1-5	.	19	.	CASSLPLEEADGSNQPQHF	TGTGCCAGCAGCTTACCCCTGGAGGAGGCCGACGGGAGCAATCAGCCCCAGCATTTT
TRBV12-5	TRBJ2-1	.	14	.	CASGGRLSYNEQFF	TGTGCTAGTGGGGGGAGGTTGTCCTACAATGAGCAGTTCTTC
TRBV24-1	TRBJ2-7	TRBD1	15	.	CATSDPGQGAGEQYF	TGTGCCACCAGTGACCCGGGACAGGGGGCGGGCGAGCAGTACTTC
TRBV28	TRBJ2-1	.	14	.	CASSPGWGEVEQFF	TGTGCCAGCAGCCCCGGGTGGGGGGAGGTTGAGCAGTTCTTC
TRBV19	TRBJ1-4	TRBD1	14	.	CASSAAGGREKLFF	TGTGCCAGTAGTGCCGCAGGGGGCCGGGAAAAACTGTTTTTT
TRBV5-1	TRBJ2-7	.	15	.	CASSLLSEGAYEQYF	TGCGCCAGCAGCTTGCTATCCGAGGGGGCCTACGAGCAGTACTTC
TRBV9	TRBJ1-1	.	14	.	CASSVGAGATEAFF	TGTGCCAGCAGCGTAGGAGCAGGGGCCACTGAAGCTTTCTTT
TRBV19	TRBJ1-2	.	12	.	CATADRNYGYTF	TGTGCCACCGCCGACAGGAACTATGGCTACACCTTC
TRBV2	TRBJ2-5	TRBD2	13	.	CASTAGAGETQYF	TGTGCCAGCACGGCGGGAGCCGGAGAGACCCAGTACTTC
TRBV4-1	TRBJ2-5	TRBD2	15	.	CASSPAGDQQETQYF	TGCGCCAGCAGCCCCGCGGGGGACCAACAAGAGACCCAGTACTTC
TRBV7-2	TRBJ1-1	.	14	.	CASSWAGGHTEAFF	TGTGCCAGCAGCTGGGCGGGGGGTCACACTGAAGCTTTCTTT
TRBV5-4	TRBJ1-2	.	14	few	CASRLSGGNYGYTF	TGTGCCAGCAGACTTAGCGGGGGGAACTATGGCTACACCTTC
TRBV5-1	TRBJ2-1	TRBD1	17	.	CASSLNFGTGAEREQFF	TGCGCCAGCAGCTTGAATTTTGGGACAGGGGCTGAAAGGGAGCAGTTCTTC
TRBV28	TRBJ1-1	.	14	.	CASSFLAGGPQAFF	.
TRBV24-1	TRBJ2-1	.	16	.	CATSDRSGLSYNEQFF	TGTGCCACCAGTGACCGAAGCGGCCTCTCCTACAATGAGCAGTTCTTC
TRBV30	TRBJ1-6	TRBD1	12	.	CAWSPETGALHF	TGTGCCTGGAGTCCCGAAACAGGGGCCCTCCACTTT